What follows are 19 T cell receptor beta chains derived from one specimen sequenced in a study of CD8 T cells in Susac syndrome. Random hexamers were used to reverse transcribe an amount of roughly 0.45 to 1 ug RNA. TCRdb called the immunoSEQ multiplex PCR reads again in MiXCR, with one record for every CDR3 protein. This sample carries around 130,000 distinct CDR3 sequences, about 94% of them seen once, and the ten largest clones take 0.1% to 0.15%. The specimen sequenced was CD4+ T cells from PBMCs. The receptors stem from a human donor with multiple sclerosis.

CDR3 sequence: CASSPVGGKGEQYF. DNA for the CDR3: TGTGCCAGCAGTCCAGTTGGAGGGAAAGGCGAGCAGTACTTC. The chain uses TRBV6-5 and TRBJ2-7, with D possibly being TRBD2 (6 bases). The germline gives CDR1 MNHEY, CDR2 SVGAGI. The CDR3 sequence is 14 residues long. V dropped 5 bases and J dropped 6 bases, with 17 bases sitting between them.

V is TRBV27 and J is TRBJ1-1, with TRBD1 as a possible D gene (6 bases). V was trimmed by 8 bases and J by 2 bases, leaving 12 bases between them. From germline, CDR1 is MNHEY and CDR2 SMNVEV (reference sequence). The CDR3 is 13 residues long. The CDR3 protein is CASSWTANTEAFF. In DNA, the CDR3 is TGTGCCAGCTCTTGGACAGCCAACACTGAAGCTTTCTTT.

This chain connects TRBV12-3 or TRBV12-4 to TRBJ2-1; D gene uncertain. This CDR3 region has 12 residues. V was trimmed by 1 base and J by 7 bases, leaving 5 bases between them. Written as DNA, the CDR3 is TGTGCCAGCAGTTTAGAAGATAATGAGCAGTTCTTC. Its translation is CASSLEDNEQFF.

J is TRBJ1-1 and V is TRBV29-1; D call uncertain. Trimming stripped 1 base from V and 0 bases from J, with 6 bases between. From germline, CDR1 is SQVTM and CDR2 ANQGSEA. The CDR3 runs to 13 residues. The CDR3 bases are TGCAGCGTTGAAGGCAGGTTGAACACTGAAGCTTTCTTT. Encoded protein: CSVEGRLNTEAFF. Full variable domain (missing parts from reference TRBV29-1 and TRBJ1-1): SAVISQKPSRDICQRGTSLTIQCQVDSQVTMMFWYRQQPGQSLTLIATANQGSEATYESGFVIDKFPISRPNLTFSTLTVSNMSPEDSSIYLCSVEGRLNTEAFFGQGTRLTVV.

The chain has TRBV6-1 and TRBJ2-7; TRBD1 might be the D (6 bases). V was pared by 3 bases and J by 3 bases, with 18 bases between. Germline lookup yields CDR1 MNHNS and CDR2 SASEGT. CDR3 length equals 16 residues. In DNA, the CDR3 is TGTGCCAGCAGTGACGGGGTAGGCAGGGGCTTCTACGAGCAGTACTTC. Protein sequence: CASSDGVGRGFYEQYF.

The rearrangement joins TRBV30 to TRBJ2-1; no definite D call. Trimming pared 4 bases from V and 10 bases from J, leaving 14 bases between. CDR3 length equals 12 residues. CDR1 and CDR2 (germline): GTSNPN, SVGIG (reference sequence). The CDR3 nucleotides are TGTGCCTGGATGAACGTGGCGAGCGAGCAGTTCTTC. It encodes CAWMNVASEQFF.

The V call is TRBV7-2, the J call TRBJ1-5; 7 bases agree with TRBD1. V lost 5 bases, J lost 5 bases, and 9 bases stayed unmatched. Germline CDR1 and CDR2: SGHTA and FQGNSA. The CDR3 is 15 residues long. The CDR3 region is CASSPDRAPDQPQHF. Written as DNA, the CDR3 is TGTGCCAGCAGCCCCGACAGGGCACCGGATCAGCCCCAGCATTTT.

The V gene is TRBV14, the J gene TRBJ2-3; 9 nucleotides line up with TRBD2. CDR1 is SGHDN and CDR2 is FVKESK in the germline V gene. The CDR3 has 17 amino acids. Trimming took 4 bases from V and 0 from J; bases not matched to a gene: 8. The CDR3 here is CASSLRVTSGSTDTQYF. The DNA of the CDR3 is TGTGCCAGCAGCCTCCGGGTGACTAGCGGAAGCACAGATACGCAGTATTTT. Together with reference TRBV14 and TRBJ2-3, the CDR3 gives the full variable domain: EAGVTQFPSHSVIEKGQTVTLRCDPISGHDNLYWYRRVMGKEIKFLLHFVKESKQDESGMPNNRFLAERTGGTYSTLKVQPAELEDSGVYFCASSLRVTSGSTDTQYFGPGTRLTVL.

The chain has TRBV6-6 and TRBJ1-2, with D uncertain. The germline gives CDR1 MNHNY, CDR2 SVGAGI (reference sequence). The CDR3 has 14 residues. With 6 bases removed from V and 0 bases from J, the gap between germline ends came to 11 bases. CDR3: CASRDLGTNYGYTF. The CDR3 nucleotides are TGTGCCAGCAGGGATCTTGGGACTAACTATGGCTACACCTTC.

The chain carries TRBV2 and TRBJ1-5; a weak D match, TRBD1 (6 bases). The CDR3 has 11 amino acids. V lost 7 bases to trimming and J lost 11 bases, with 12 bases between them. The germline CDR1 and CDR2 sequences are SNHLY and FYNNEI. Written as DNA, the CDR3 is TGTGCCAGCAAGGGGGATGAGGCCCAGCATTTT. This gives the protein CASKGDEAQHF.

The CDR3 DNA reads as TGTGCCAGTAGTATGGGTGGGGGGAACACTGAAGCTTTCTTT. As protein: CASSMGGGNTEAFF. This rearrangement joins TRBV19 to TRBJ1-1, with D maybe TRBD1 (5 bases). V was trimmed by 3 bases and J by 1 base, leaving 9 bases between them. This CDR3 region has 14 residues. The V gene's germline CDR1 is LNHDA and CDR2 SQIVND (reference sequence).

This clonotype has a handful of counts. This rearrangement joins TRBV18 to TRBJ1-2; 9 bases are shared with TRBD1. V was clipped by 3 bases and J by 2 bases; unmatched bases: 1. This CDR3 has 14 amino acids. Germline V gene sequence: CDR1 KGHSH, CDR2 LQKENI. The CDR3 sequence is CASSPTGGNYGYTF. The CDR3 bases are TGTGCCAGCTCACCGACAGGGGGAAACTATGGCTACACCTTC.

The rearrangement joins TRBV6-5 to TRBJ2-1; 13 nucleotides match TRBD2. Germline trimming cut 1 base from V and 7 bases from J; bases unmatched to any gene: 13. Germline V gene lookup returns CDR1 MNHEY and CDR2 SVGAGI. The CDR3 extends over 19 amino acids. CDR3: CASSYYRLAGGPLGNEQFF. In DNA form, the CDR3 reads TGTGCCAGCAGTTACTACCGACTAGCGGGAGGTCCTCTTGGGAATGAGCAGTTCTTC.

The genes are TRBV3-1 and TRBJ1-2; TRBD1 is a possible D gene (5 bases). This CDR3 contains 15 residues. The germline CDR1 and CDR2 sequences are LGHDT and YNNKEL (reference sequence). The V and J ends lost 0 bases and 4 bases respectively, with 12 bases between them. The CDR3 here is CASSQDHRGLYGYTF. The DNA for the CDR3 is TGTGCCAGCAGCCAAGATCACCGGGGACTCTATGGCTACACCTTC.

The chain carries TRBV6-2 or TRBV6-3 and TRBJ2-3, with TRBD2 as a possible D gene (6 bases). Per germline, CDR1 MNHEY and CDR2 SVGEGT. The CDR3 contains 13 residues. The V and J ends lost 5 bases and 8 bases respectively, with 14 bases between them. CDR3 loop: CASSELLGGTQYF. DNA for the CDR3: TGTGCCAGCAGTGAGCTGTTGGGGGGTACGCAGTATTTT.

DNA for the CDR3: TGTGCCAGCAGTCCCCGGGAGGACTATGGCTACACCTTC. Translating gives CASSPREDYGYTF. V usage is TRBV6-6 and J usage is TRBJ1-2; D gene unclear. Trimming took 5 bases from V and 3 from J, leaving 10 bases between them. CDR3 length: 13 amino acids. Germline-derived CDR1 and CDR2 are MNHNY and SVGAGI (reference sequence).

This sequence joins TRBV7-9 and TRBJ2-1; 9 bases agree with TRBD1. The CDR3 length is 16 residues. CDR1 and CDR2 (germline): SEHNR, FQNEAQ (reference sequence). The ends lost 5 bases at V and 6 bases at J; junction bases unmatched: 11. This chain's CDR3 is CASSLPGQGKGNEQFF. CDR3 nucleotide sequence: TGTGCCAGCAGCCTTCCGGGACAGGGTAAAGGCAATGAGCAGTTCTTC.

The V and J genes are TRBV7-2 and TRBJ1-6; perhaps TRBD1 as D (6 bases). CDR3 length equals 14 residues. CDR1 and CDR2 (germline): SGHTA, FQGNSA. V gave up 7 bases and J gave up 2 bases, with 9 bases separating them. In nucleotides, the CDR3 is TGTGCCAGCAACAGGGACGCCTATAATTCACCCCTCCACTTT. Translating gives CASNRDAYNSPLHF.

The chain has TRBV11-2 and TRBJ2-3; no clear D gene. The germline gives CDR1 SGHAT, CDR2 FQNNGV. The V and J ends lost 4 bases and 5 bases respectively, with 7 bases between them. The CDR3 sequence is 12 residues long. The CDR3 region is CASSSVGDTQYF. As DNA, the CDR3 is TGTGCCAGCAGCTCGGTAGGAGATACGCAGTATTTT.